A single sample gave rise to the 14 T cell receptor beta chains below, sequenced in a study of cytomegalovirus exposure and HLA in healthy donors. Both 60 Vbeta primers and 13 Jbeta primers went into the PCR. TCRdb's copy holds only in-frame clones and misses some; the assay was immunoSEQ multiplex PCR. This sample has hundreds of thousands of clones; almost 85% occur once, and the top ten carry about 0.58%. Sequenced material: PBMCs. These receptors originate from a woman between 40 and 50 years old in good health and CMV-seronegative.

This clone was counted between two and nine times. The CDR3, as DNA: TGTGCCAGCAGTTCGACAGGCCTCTCTGGAAACACCATATATTTT. Protein: CASSSTGLSGNTIYF. The chain combines TRBV6-5 with TRBJ1-3; TRBD1 is a possible D gene (6 bases). With 4 bases removed from V and 0 bases from J, the gap between germline ends came to 10 bases. Germline values: CDR1 MNHEY, CDR2 SVGAGI. CDR3 length: 15 residues.

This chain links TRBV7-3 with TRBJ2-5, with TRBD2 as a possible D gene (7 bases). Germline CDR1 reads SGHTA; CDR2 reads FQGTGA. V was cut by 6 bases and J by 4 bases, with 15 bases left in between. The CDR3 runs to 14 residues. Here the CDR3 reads CASSNRGARETQYF. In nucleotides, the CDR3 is TGTGCCAGCAGTAACCGGGGGGCCAGAGAGACCCAGTACTTC.

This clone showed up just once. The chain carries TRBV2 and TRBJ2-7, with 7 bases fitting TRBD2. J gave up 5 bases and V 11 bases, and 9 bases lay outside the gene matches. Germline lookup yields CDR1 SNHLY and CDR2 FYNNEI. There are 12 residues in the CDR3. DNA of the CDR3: TGTGCCCTATACACCGCGGGAGACGAGCAGTACTTC. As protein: CALYTAGDEQYF. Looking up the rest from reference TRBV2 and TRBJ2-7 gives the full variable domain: EPEVTQTPSHQVTQMGQEVILRCVPISNHLYFYWYRQILGQKVEFLVSFYNNEISEKSEIFDDQFSVERPDGSNFTLKIRSTKLEDSAMYFCALYTAGDEQYFGPGTRLTVT.

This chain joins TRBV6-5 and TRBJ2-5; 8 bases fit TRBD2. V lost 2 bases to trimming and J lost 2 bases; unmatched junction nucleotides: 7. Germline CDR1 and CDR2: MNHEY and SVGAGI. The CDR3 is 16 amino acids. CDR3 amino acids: CASSYGAGGTQETQYF. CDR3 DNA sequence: TGTGCCAGCAGTTACGGCGCGGGGGGTACTCAAGAGACCCAGTACTTC.

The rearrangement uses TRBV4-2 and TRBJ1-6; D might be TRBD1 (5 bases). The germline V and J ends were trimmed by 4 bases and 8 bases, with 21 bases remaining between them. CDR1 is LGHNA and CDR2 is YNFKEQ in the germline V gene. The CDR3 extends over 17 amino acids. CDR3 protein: CASSLFRASGGDSPLHF. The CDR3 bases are TGTGCCAGCAGCCTCTTCCGGGCCTCGGGGGGTGATTCACCCCTCCACTTT.

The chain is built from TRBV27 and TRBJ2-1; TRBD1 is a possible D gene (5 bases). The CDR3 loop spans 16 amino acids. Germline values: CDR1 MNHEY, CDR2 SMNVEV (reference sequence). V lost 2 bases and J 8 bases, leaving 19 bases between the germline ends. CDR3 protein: CASSLEDRHLWDEQFF. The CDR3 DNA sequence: TGTGCCAGCAGTTTAGAAGACAGACACCTCTGGGATGAGCAGTTCTTC.

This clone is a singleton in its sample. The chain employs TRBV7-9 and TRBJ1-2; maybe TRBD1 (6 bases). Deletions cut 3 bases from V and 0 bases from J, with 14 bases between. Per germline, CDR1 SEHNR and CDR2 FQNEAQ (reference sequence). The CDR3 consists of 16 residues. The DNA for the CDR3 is TGTGCCAGCAGCTTTAGCCCGGGACACCCTAACTATGGCTACACCTTC. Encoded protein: CASSFSPGHPNYGYTF.

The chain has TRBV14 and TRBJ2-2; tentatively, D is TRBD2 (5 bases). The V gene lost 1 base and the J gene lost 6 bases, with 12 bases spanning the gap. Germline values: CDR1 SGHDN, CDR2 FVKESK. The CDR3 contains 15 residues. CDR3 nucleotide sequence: TGTGCCAGCAGCCAAGTTACGAGCGGAGCCGGGGAGCTGTTTTTT. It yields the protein CASSQVTSGAGELFF.

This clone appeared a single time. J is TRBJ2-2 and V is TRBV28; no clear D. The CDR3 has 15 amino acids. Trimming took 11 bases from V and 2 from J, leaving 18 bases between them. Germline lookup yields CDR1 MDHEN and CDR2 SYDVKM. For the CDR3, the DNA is TGTGCCTCCGGTTCCCCCGCGGTTAACACCGGGGAGCTGTTTTTT. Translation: CASGSPAVNTGELFF.

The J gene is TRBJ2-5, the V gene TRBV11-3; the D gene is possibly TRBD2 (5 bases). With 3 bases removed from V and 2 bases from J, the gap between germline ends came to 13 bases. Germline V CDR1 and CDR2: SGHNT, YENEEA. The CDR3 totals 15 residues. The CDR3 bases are TGTGCCAGCAGCTTGGTACTGAGAGGGCAAGAGACCCAGTACTTC. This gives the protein CASSLVLRGQETQYF.

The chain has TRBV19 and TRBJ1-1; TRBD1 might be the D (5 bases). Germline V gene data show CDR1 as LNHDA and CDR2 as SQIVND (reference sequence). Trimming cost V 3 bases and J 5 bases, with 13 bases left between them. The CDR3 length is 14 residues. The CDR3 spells CASSIQGGGTEAFF. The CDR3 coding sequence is TGTGCCAGTAGTATCCAGGGTGGGGGGACTGAAGCTTTCTTT.

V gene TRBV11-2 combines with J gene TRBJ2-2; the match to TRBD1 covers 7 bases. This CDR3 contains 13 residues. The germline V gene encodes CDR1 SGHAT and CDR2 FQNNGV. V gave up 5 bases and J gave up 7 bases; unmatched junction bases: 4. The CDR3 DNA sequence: TGTGCCAGCAGCCCGGGACAGATCGGGGAGCTGTTTTTT. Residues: CASSPGQIGELFF. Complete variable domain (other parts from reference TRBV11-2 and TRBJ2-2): EAGVAQSPRYKIIEKRQSVAFWCNPISGHATLYWYQQILGQGPKLLIQFQNNGVVDDSQLPKDRFSAERLKGVDSTLKIQPAKLEDSAVYLCASSPGQIGELFFGEGSRLTVL.

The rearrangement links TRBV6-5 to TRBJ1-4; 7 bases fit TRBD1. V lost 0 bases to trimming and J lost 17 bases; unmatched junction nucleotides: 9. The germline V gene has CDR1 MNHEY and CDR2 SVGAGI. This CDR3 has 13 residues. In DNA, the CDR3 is TGTGCCAGCAGTTACTCTCCGGGACAGCCCCGATTTTTT. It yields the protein CASSYSPGQPRFF.

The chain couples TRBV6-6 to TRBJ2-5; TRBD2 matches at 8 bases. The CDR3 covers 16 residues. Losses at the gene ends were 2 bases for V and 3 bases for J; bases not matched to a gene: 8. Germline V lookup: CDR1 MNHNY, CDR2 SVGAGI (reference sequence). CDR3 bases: TGTGCCAGCAGTTACCGGGGGGGGGTTTACGAAGAGACCCAGTACTTC. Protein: CASSYRGGVYEETQYF.